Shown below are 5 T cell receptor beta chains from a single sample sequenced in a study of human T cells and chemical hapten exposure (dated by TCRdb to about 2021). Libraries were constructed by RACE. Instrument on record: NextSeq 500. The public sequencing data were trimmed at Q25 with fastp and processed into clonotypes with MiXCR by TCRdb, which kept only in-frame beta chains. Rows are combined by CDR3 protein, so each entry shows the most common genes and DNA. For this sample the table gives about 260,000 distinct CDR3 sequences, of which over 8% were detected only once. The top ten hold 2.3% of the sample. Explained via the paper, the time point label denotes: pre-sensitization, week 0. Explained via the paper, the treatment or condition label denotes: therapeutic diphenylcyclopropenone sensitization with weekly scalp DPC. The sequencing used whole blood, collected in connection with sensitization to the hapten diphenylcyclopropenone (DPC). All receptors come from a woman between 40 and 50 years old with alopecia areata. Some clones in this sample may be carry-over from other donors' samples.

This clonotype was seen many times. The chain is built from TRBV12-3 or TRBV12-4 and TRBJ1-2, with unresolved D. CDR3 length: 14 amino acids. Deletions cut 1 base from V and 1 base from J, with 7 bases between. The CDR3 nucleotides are TGTGCCAGCAGTTTAGAGGGAGTTAACTATGGCTACACCTTC. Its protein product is CASSLEGVNYGYTF.

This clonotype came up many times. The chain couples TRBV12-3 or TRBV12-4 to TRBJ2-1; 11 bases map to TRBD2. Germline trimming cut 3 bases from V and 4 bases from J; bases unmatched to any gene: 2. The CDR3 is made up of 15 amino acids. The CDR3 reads CASSFTSGGYNEQFF. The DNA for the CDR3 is TGTGCCAGCAGTTTCACTAGCGGGGGTTACAATGAGCAGTTCTTC.

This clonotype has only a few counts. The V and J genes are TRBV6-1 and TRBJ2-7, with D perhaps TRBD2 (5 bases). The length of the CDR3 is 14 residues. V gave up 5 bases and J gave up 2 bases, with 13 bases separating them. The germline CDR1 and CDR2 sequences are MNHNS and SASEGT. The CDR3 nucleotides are TGTGCCAGCAGTCCTGTCCCCGGGGCCTACGAGCAGTACTTC. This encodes CASSPVPGAYEQYF.

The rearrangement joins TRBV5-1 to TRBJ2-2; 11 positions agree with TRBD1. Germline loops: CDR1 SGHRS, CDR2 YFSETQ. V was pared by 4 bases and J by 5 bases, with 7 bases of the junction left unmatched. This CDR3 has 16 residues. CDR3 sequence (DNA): TGCGCCAGCAGCGCCGGACAGGGGGCAAGGACCGGGGAGCTGTTTTTT. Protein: CASSAGQGARTGELFF.

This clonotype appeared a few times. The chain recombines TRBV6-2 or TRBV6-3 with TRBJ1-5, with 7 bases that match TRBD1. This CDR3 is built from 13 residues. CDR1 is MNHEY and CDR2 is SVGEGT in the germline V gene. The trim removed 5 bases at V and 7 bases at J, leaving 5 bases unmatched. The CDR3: CASSPDREQPQHF. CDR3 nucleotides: TGTGCCAGCAGTCCCGACAGGGAGCAGCCCCAGCATTTT.